The sequence of this T cell receptor (beta chain) was determined in a study of cytomegalovirus exposure and HLA in healthy donors. Overall study: There were approximately 400 genotyped donors. Of these, about 86% fell in the genetic ancestry cluster associated with self-reported Caucasian donors.

J was trimmed by 10 bases and V by 7 bases; bases with no gene match: 5. Germline-derived CDR1 and CDR2 are LNHDA and SQIVND (reference sequence). CDR3 size: 13 residues. The study's findings and limits: There was a cluster of highly shared sequence variants that was likely a sequencing artifact. Of the V segments, some could not be distinguished, including TRBV6-2 and TRBV6-3, and were excluded.

PCR was performed using 60 Vbeta and 13 Jbeta primers. Method: immunoSEQ multiplex PCR; TCRdb's copy keeps in-frame clones and lacks some. The repertoire holds 130,000 or so clones, with 75% to 80% as singletons. To note about this clone: As yet, its antigen is unknown.

The sample taken for sequencing was PBMCs. This clonotype was sampled from a female donor in good health and CMV-seronegative. V usage is TRBV19 and J usage is TRBJ1-6; 9 bases line up with TRBD1. The CDR3 bases are TGTGCCAGTAAAGACAGGGGGAACTCACCCCTCCACTTT. Translated, it gives CASKDRGNSPLHF. The entire variable domain, with the rest obtained from reference TRBV19 and TRBJ1-6, is as follows: DGGITQSPKYLFRKEGQNVTLSCEQNLNHDAMYWYRQDPGQGLRLIYYSQIVNDFQKGDIAEGYSVSREKKESFPLTVTSAQKNPTAFYLCASKDRGNSPLHFGNGTRLTVT.